This is a list of T cell receptor beta chains from one sample in a study of T-cell reconstitution after alpha-beta-depleted transplantation in children. MiXCR, applied by TCRdb to the PCR reads, yields one record per CDR3 protein. The sample has roughly 200,000 distinct CDR3 sequences; roughly 6.8% are singletons. The input for sequencing was PBMCs from the stem cell graft donor, taken from the stem cell graft. The receptors stem from a human donor who donated a stem cell graft to a child with Wiskott-Aldrich syndrome. Each CDR3 is given with its conserved first and last residue. Fields, in order: V gene, D gene, clone size, J gene, CDR3 DNA, CDR3 protein. A D gene is named only where the DNA matches it firmly. Clone sizes are given selectively: once, few, many, or a class where the clone is expanded.

>TRBV5-1|-|many|TRBJ2-5
TGCGCCAGCAGCTTATGGGGTGATCAAGAGACCCAGTACTTC
CASSLWGDQETQYF
>TRBV7-2|TRBD1|many|TRBJ2-7
TGTGCCAGCAGCTCGAGACGGGACAGGGGGATCTACGAGCAGTACTTC
CASSSRRDRGIYEQYF
>TRBV27|-|many|TRBJ1-2
TGTGCCAGCAGTTTCGCTGCAGGGGTTAACTATGGCTACACCTTC
CASSFAAGVNYGYTF
>TRBV11-2|TRBD1|many|TRBJ2-3
TGTGCCAGCAGCTACACAGGGGTCACAGATACGCAGTATTTT
CASSYTGVTDTQYF
>TRBV24-1|TRBD2|many|TRBJ2-7
TGTGCCACCAGCGGGACTAGCTCCTACGAGCAGTACTTC
CATSGTSSYEQYF
>TRBV20-1|TRBD1|-|TRBJ2-1
TGCAGTGCCGGGACAGTCTACAATGAGCAGTTCTTC
CSAGTVYNEQFF
>TRBV18|-|many|TRBJ1-1
TGTGCCAGCTCACCCGATCCAGGCAAAAACACTGAAGCTTTCTTT
CASSPDPGKNTEAFF
>TRBV6-1|TRBD2|many|TRBJ2-3
TGTGCCAGCAGGCCAACCGGGAGGGGTACAGATACGCAGTATTTT
CASRPTGRGTDTQYF
>TRBV11-1|-|few|TRBJ2-7
TGTGCCAGCAGCCCCTCCGGGGTCCGACAGGCTAGCTCCTACGAGCAGTACTTC
CASSPSGVRQASSYEQYF
>TRBV20-1|-|many|TRBJ1-2
TGCAGTGCTAGAGGTGTAGCAAGGGGAGGCTACACCTTC
CSARGVARGGYTF
>TRBV12-3/TRBV12-4|TRBD1|many|TRBJ1-1
TGTGCCAGCAGGTCCGCGGACAGGGCGAACACTGAAGCTTTCTTT
CASRSADRANTEAFF
>TRBV4-1|-|many|TRBJ1-6
TGCGCCAGCAGCCAAGCCCTTGGGGGTAACGGGGATTCACCCCTCCACTTT
CASSQALGGNGDSPLHF
>TRBV5-1|TRBD1|many|TRBJ1-1
TGCGCCAGCAGCTCGGGGACAGGTTCCCTTGGGGGCACTGAAGCTTTCTTT
CASSSGTGSLGGTEAFF
>TRBV5-6|-|-|TRBJ2-5
TGTGCCAGCAGCCCCCGGGGAGCCCAAGAGACCCAGTACTTC
CASSPRGAQETQYF
>TRBV5-1|-|many|TRBJ1-1
TGCGCCAGCAGCTTGGACCCAGGGGCGATGAACACTGAAGCTTTCTTT
CASSLDPGAMNTEAFF
>TRBV12-3/TRBV12-4|TRBD1|many|TRBJ1-5
TGTGCCAGCAGTTGGACAGGGGGCGCTGGTCAGCCCCAGCATTTT
CASSWTGGAGQPQHF
>TRBV7-2|-|many|TRBJ2-3
TGTGCCAGCAGCTTACCCAAAAATACGCAGTATTTT
CASSLPKNTQYF
>TRBV12-3/TRBV12-4|-|-|TRBJ1-3
TGTGCCAGCAGTTCTCTCACCGGGACTGTCGGAAACACCATATATTTT
CASSSLTGTVGNTIYF
>TRBV29-1|TRBD2|many|TRBJ2-7
TGCAGCGTTGACCTAGCGGGGGGAAACGAGCAGTACTTC
CSVDLAGGNEQYF
>TRBV12-3/TRBV12-4|TRBD1|many|TRBJ1-1
TGTGCCAGCAGTTTAACAGGGGGCGGATACACTGAAGCTTTCTTT
CASSLTGGGYTEAFF
>TRBV4-2|-|many|TRBJ1-3
TGTGCCAGCAGCCAAGACAGGGAAGGAAACACCATATATTTT
CASSQDREGNTIYF
>TRBV7-2|TRBD1|few|TRBJ2-3
TGTGCCAGCAGCTTACTCTTTTTTGGGGGGAAAAATACCGGGACAGGAAAGACAGATACGCAGTATTTT
CASSLLFFGGKNTGTGKTDTQYF
>TRBV6-1|TRBD2|many|TRBJ2-1
TGTGCCAGCAGCTGGGAGGGGAGAACCTACAATGAGCAGTTCTTC
CASSWEGRTYNEQFF
>TRBV10-2|-|-|TRBJ2-5
TGCGCCAGCAGTGAGAGGGCAGGTCAAGAGACCCAGTACTTC
CASSERAGQETQYF
>TRBV18|TRBD1|many|TRBJ2-5
TGTGCCAGCTCACCCAGGACAGGGGTAGAGACCCAGTACTTC
CASSPRTGVETQYF
>TRBV24-1|-|many|TRBJ2-1
TGTGCCACCAGTGATGTAGGTCTGGGGTACAATGAGCAGTTCTTC
CATSDVGLGYNEQFF
>TRBV11-2|-|-|TRBJ1-2
TGTGCCAGCAGCTTAGAACGGGGTGGCTCCGGCTACACCTTC
CASSLERGGSGYTF
>TRBV7-2|-|many|TRBJ2-4
TGTGCCAGCAGCCAAGGGACTCAGGTCTGGAACATTCAGTACTTC
CASSQGTQVWNIQYF
>TRBV24-1|-|many|TRBJ2-2
TGTGCCACCAGTGATTACGCCGGGACTCCCCAGTGGGCCGGGGAGCTGTTTTTT
CATSDYAGTPQWAGELFF